The 14 T cell receptor beta chains presented below share a single source sample, sequenced in a study of T cells after yellow fever vaccination. TCRdb itself ran the 5' RACE reads through MiXCR, one entry per CDR3 protein. The table shows 200,000 to 300,000 distinct CDR3 sequences, with approximately 6.3% occurring only once. The sequences come from CD4+ T cells sorted from PBMCs, collected on the day of the yellow fever booster vaccination. Receptor source: a man under 40 who received the YFV17D yellow fever vaccine.

In its sample, this clonotype was seen many times. The genes are TRBV20-1 and TRBJ2-1; 8 bases are shared with TRBD2. J gave up 9 bases and V 4 bases, and 11 bases lay outside the gene matches. CDR3 length: 14 amino acids. The germline gives CDR1 DFQATT, CDR2 SNEGSKA (reference sequence). The CDR3 is CSANHGTRGIEQFF. CDR3 sequence (DNA): TGCAGTGCTAATCACGGGACTAGAGGTATTGAGCAGTTCTTC.

This clonotype was seen at least ten times. J is TRBJ2-7 and V is TRBV12-3 or TRBV12-4; 10 bases match TRBD1. This CDR3 comprises 14 residues. V was clipped by 6 bases and J by 2 bases; unmatched bases: 4. The CDR3 bases are TGTGCCAGCAGGTGGACAGGGGGTGCCTACGAGCAGTACTTC. Translated, it gives CASRWTGGAYEQYF.

V gene TRBV5-1 combines with J gene TRBJ2-7, with D perhaps matching TRBD1 (6 bases). Trimming left V 3 bases short and J 2 bases short, with 15 bases between. The V gene's germline CDR1 is SGHRS and CDR2 YFSETQ. This CDR3 contains 15 residues. The CDR3: CASSSLLGQAYEQYF. CDR3 bases: TGCGCCAGCAGCTCACTCCTGGGACAAGCCTACGAGCAGTACTTC. The variable domain in full, with the rest retrieved from reference TRBV5-1 and TRBJ2-7, is KAGVTQTPRYLIKTRGQQVTLSCSPISGHRSVSWYQQTPGQGLQFLFEYFSETQRNKGNFPGRFSGRQFSNSRSEMNVSTLELGDSALYLCASSSLLGQAYEQYFGPGTRLTVT.

This clonotype was found many times. This chain links TRBV20-1 with TRBJ2-7; no clear D. Germline loops: CDR1 DFQATT, CDR2 SNEGSKA (reference sequence). Trimming stripped 3 bases from V and 5 bases from J, with 17 bases between. The CDR3 is 14 amino acids. CDR3 loop: CSARSKGRLDEQYF. CDR3 DNA: TGCAGTGCTAGGAGCAAAGGCCGACTCGACGAGCAGTACTTC.

This clonotype came up many times. In nucleotides, the CDR3 is TGTGCCATCGCGCCCAGGGTGACCCTTAACAATGAGCAGTTCTTC. As protein: CAIAPRVTLNNEQFF. The chain is built from TRBV10-3 and TRBJ2-1; D might be TRBD1 (5 bases). Germline V gives CDR1 ENHRY, CDR2 SYGVKD. There are 15 residues in the CDR3. The V end lost 8 bases, the J end lost 5 bases, and 19 bases lay between the germline ends.

The chain links TRBV7-2 to TRBJ2-3, with 9 bases lining up with TRBD1. Germline V gene sequence: CDR1 SGHTA, CDR2 FQGNSA. The V gene end was trimmed by 4 bases and the J gene end by 4 bases; junction bases not matched to a gene: 9. CDR3 length: 16 residues. The CDR3 sequence: CASSSQSGTGSDTQYF. In nucleotides, the CDR3 is TGTGCCAGCAGCTCCCAATCCGGGACAGGGTCAGATACGCAGTATTTT. The full variable domain, in which reference TRBV7-2 and TRBJ2-3 provide the parts outside the CDR3, is GAGVSQSPSNKVTEKGKDVELRCDPISGHTALYWYRQSLGQGLEFLIYFQGNSAPDKSGLPSDRFSAERTGGSVSTLTIQRTQQEDSAVYLCASSSQSGTGSDTQYFGPGTRLTVL.

The V and J genes are TRBV3-1 and TRBJ2-1; D remains unclear. V was shortened by 1 base and J by 9 bases, with 10 bases between the two germline ends. The germline V gene encodes CDR1 LGHDT and CDR2 YNNKEL (reference sequence). CDR3 size: 13 residues. The CDR3 loop reads CASSQGMAAEQFF. CDR3 in DNA: TGTGCCAGCAGCCAAGGAATGGCGGCTGAGCAGTTCTTC.

This clonotype was detected many times. This rearrangement joins TRBV5-1 to TRBJ1-6; no definite D call. V was pared by 4 bases and J by 10 bases, with 18 bases between. CDR1 is SGHRS and CDR2 is YFSETQ in the germline V gene. The CDR3 extends over 15 amino acids. CDR3: CASSRFDSDQSPLHF. The CDR3 DNA reads TGCGCCAGCAGCCGATTCGACTCGGACCAATCACCCCTCCACTTT.

This clonotype was seen repeatedly, ten times or more. The chain employs TRBV18 and TRBJ2-7, with unresolved D. The CDR3 runs to 12 residues. Germline CDR1 KGHSH, CDR2 LQKENI. Trimming stripped 4 bases from V and 4 bases from J, with 8 bases between. The CDR3 reads CASSLTIYEQYF. In nucleotides, the CDR3 is TGTGCCAGCTCACTTACTATATACGAGCAGTACTTC.

This clonotype was found many times. The V gene is TRBV7-2, the J gene TRBJ2-1; D possibly matches TRBD1 or TRBD2 (5 bases each). V was trimmed by 5 bases and J by 3 bases, leaving 14 bases between them. CDR1 is SGHTA, CDR2 FQGNSA, per germline. The CDR3 loop spans 15 amino acids. CDR3 nucleotides: TGTGCCAGCAGCCCCCCGGGACCGCACTACAATGAGCAGTTCTTC. Its translation: CASSPPGPHYNEQFF.

This clonotype was seen at least ten times. The chain has TRBV6-2 or TRBV6-3 and TRBJ2-2; 11 positions match TRBD2. The CDR3 extends over 15 amino acids. Germline V gene sequence: CDR1 MNHEY, CDR2 SVGEGT. V shed 7 bases, J shed 2 bases, and the junction held 3 bases outside the gene matches. The CDR3 bases are TGTGCCAGCAAGCTAGCGGGAGGAAACACCGGGGAGCTGTTTTTT. Translation: CASKLAGGNTGELFF.

This clonotype was seen more than once but under ten times. This sequence joins TRBV20-1 and TRBJ2-1; TRBD2 matches at 12 bases. V gave up 5 bases and J gave up 7 bases; unmatched junction bases: 18. The CDR3 consists of 18 residues. Germline V gene sequence: CDR1 DFQATT, CDR2 SNEGSKA (reference sequence). CDR3 sequence (DNA): TGCAGTGCTGAGCTAGCGGGAGGGCCCTACCTCCAACTTAATGAGCAGTTCTTC. Translating it yields CSAELAGGPYLQLNEQFF.

This clonotype was counted at least ten times. V is TRBV15 and J is TRBJ1-5; 7 positions match TRBD1. The J segment lost 2 bases and the V segment lost 1 base, leaving 2 bases of the junction unmatched. Germline V gene lookup returns CDR1 LNHNV and CDR2 YYDKDF (reference sequence). The CDR3 runs to 15 residues. Here the CDR3 DNA reads TGTGCCACCAGCAGAGGAGGGACAGGCAATCAGCCCCAGCATTTT. Its translation is CATSRGGTGNQPQHF.

This rearrangement joins TRBV20-1 to TRBJ2-7; TRBD2 matches at 7 bases. Germline-derived CDR1 and CDR2 are DFQATT and SNEGSKA (reference sequence). Trimming took 0 bases from V and 2 from J; bases not matched to a gene: 7. CDR3 length: 15 amino acids. The CDR3 loop is CSARDFLRETYEQYF. The DNA for the CDR3 is TGCAGTGCTAGAGACTTTCTGCGGGAGACCTACGAGCAGTACTTC.